The rows below give T cell receptor beta chains drawn from one sample of a study of naive and memory T cell subsets. TCRdb processed the UMI-ligation and nested PCR reads anew with MiXCR; each CDR3 protein has one entry. The repertoire holds under 150,000 distinct CDR3 sequences, with approximately 20% as singletons. The sequenced sample was naive CD8+ T cells from blood. The source is a human donor in good health. CDR3s leave out the opening cysteine and the closing phenylalanine or tryptophan. The D gene is left open where the match is weak.

V gene,D gene,J gene,CDR3 protein
TRBV15,TRBD1,TRBJ2-1,ATSGLEGAGSVNEQF
TRBV28,NA,TRBJ2-4,ASSLRPLLVNIQY
TRBV27,TRBD1,TRBJ1-1,ASSQGGFAEAF
TRBV5-1,NA,TRBJ2-3,ASRFSYSTDTQY
TRBV27,NA,TRBJ2-3,ASSPDPQHLTDTQY
TRBV11-2,NA,TRBJ1-1,ASSLAWNTEAF
TRBV5-4,TRBD1,TRBJ2-5,ASSLVVTGTGEEETQY
TRBV12-3/TRBV12-4,NA,TRBJ1-5,ASSLRGEDSNQPQH
TRBV7-9,NA,TRBJ2-5,ASSPPTGTWDQETQY
TRBV6-5,TRBD2,TRBJ2-1,ASSYSWASGSNEQF
TRBV6-5,NA,TRBJ2-7,ASGPQGPYEQY